One and the same sample provided the 6 T cell receptor beta chains below, sequenced in a study of CD8 T cells in ankylosing spondylitis. TCRdb reanalysed the 5' RACE reads using MiXCR and keeps one entry per CDR3 protein. The sample holds some 240,000 distinct CDR3 sequences; 20% to 30% are singletons and the top ten take roughly 0.67%. Material for sequencing was blood, either unsorted or a sorted T cell fraction (not recorded which). The origin of the receptors is a male donor with ankylosing spondylitis or in good health (not recorded which).

This chain joins TRBV7-2 and TRBJ2-5; 7 bases agree with TRBD2. V shed 5 bases and J 6 bases; nucleotides not matched to a gene: 12. Germline CDR1 SGHTA, CDR2 FQGNSA. This CDR3 contains 15 residues. This CDR3 reads CASSGRTGRGQTQYF. CDR3 in DNA: TGTGCCAGCAGCGGCAGGACTGGGAGGGGCCAGACCCAGTACTTC.

This clonotype has ten or more counts. J is TRBJ2-4 and V is TRBV3-1; D call uncertain. The CDR3 runs to 15 residues. CDR1 and CDR2 from the germline V gene are LGHDT and YNNKEL (reference sequence). The germline V and J ends were trimmed by 0 bases and 4 bases, with 10 bases remaining between them. As DNA, the CDR3 is TGTGCCAGCAGCCAAGACGAGGTGGGGAAAAACATTCAGTACTTC. Amino acid sequence: CASSQDEVGKNIQYF. The full variable domain, its missing parts supplied by reference TRBV3-1 and TRBJ2-4, is DTAVSQTPKYLVTQMGNDKSIKCEQNLGHDTMYWYKQDSKKFLKIMFSYNNKELIINETVPNRFSPKSPDKAHLNLHINSLELGDSAVYFCASSQDEVGKNIQYFGAGTRLSVL.

V usage is TRBV12-3 or TRBV12-4 and J usage is TRBJ1-6; 12 bases agree with TRBD1. V was clipped by 6 bases and J by 7 bases; unmatched bases: 4. This CDR3 is 15 amino acids long. CDR3 amino acids: CASRGQGAWNSPLHF. For the CDR3, the DNA is TGTGCCAGCAGGGGACAGGGGGCCTGGAATTCACCCCTCCACTTT.

V is TRBV24-1 and J is TRBJ1-1; possibly TRBD1 for D (5 bases). CDR1 and CDR2 (germline): KGHDR, SFDVKD. Trimming cost V 8 bases and J 1 base, with 10 bases left between them. This CDR3 has 13 amino acids. Here the CDR3 DNA reads TGTGCCACCACCTCGGACAAGAACACTGAAGCTTTCTTT. Its translation is CATTSDKNTEAFF.

This clonotype was counted ten times or more. The chain carries TRBV3-1 and TRBJ2-3, with a weak D call TRBD2 (6 bases). The CDR3 runs 12 residues. With 7 bases removed from V and 3 bases from J, the gap between germline ends came to 8 bases. The germline V gene has CDR1 LGHDT and CDR2 YNNKEL (reference sequence). Here the CDR3 DNA reads TGTGCCAGCAAGGCGGGGACAGATACGCAGTATTTT. Encoded protein: CASKAGTDTQYF.

The DNA for the CDR3 is TGCAGCGTTCTAGGTCGGATAACAGATACGCAGTATTTT. Amino acids: CSVLGRITDTQYF. The rearrangement links TRBV29-1 to TRBJ2-3; D call uncertain. Per the germline V gene, CDR1 is SQVTM and CDR2 is ANQGSEA. Trimming shortened V by 5 bases and J by 3 bases, and 12 bases separated the two germline ends. This CDR3 region has 13 residues.